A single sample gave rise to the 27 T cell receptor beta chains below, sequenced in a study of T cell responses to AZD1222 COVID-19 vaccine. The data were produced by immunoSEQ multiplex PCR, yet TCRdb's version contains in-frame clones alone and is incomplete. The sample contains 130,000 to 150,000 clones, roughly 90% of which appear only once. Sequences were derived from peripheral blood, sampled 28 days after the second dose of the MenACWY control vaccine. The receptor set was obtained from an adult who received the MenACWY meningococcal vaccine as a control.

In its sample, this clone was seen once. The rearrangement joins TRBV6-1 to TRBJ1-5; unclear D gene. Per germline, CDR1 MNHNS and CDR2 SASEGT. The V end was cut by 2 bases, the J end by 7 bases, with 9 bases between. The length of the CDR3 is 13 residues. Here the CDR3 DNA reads TGTGCCAGCAGTGAACTTTGGACCCAGCCCCAGCATTTT. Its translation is CASSELWTQPQHF.

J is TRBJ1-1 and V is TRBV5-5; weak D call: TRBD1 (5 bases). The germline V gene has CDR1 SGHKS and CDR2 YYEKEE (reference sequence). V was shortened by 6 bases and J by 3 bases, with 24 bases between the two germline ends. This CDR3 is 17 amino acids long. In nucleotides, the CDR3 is TGTGCCAGCACCCACCTAAAAGTTGACAGACCGCACACTGAAGCTTTCTTT. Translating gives CASTHLKVDRPHTEAFF.

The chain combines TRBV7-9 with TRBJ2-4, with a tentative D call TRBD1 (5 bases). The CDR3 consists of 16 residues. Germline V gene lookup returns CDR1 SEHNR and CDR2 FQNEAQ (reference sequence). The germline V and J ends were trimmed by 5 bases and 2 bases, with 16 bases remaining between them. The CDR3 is CASSQGVGQPKNIQYF. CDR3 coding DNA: TGTGCCAGCAGCCAAGGGGTGGGTCAGCCCAAAAACATTCAGTACTTC. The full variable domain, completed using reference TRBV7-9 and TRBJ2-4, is DTGVSQNPRHKITKRGQNVTFRCDPISEHNRLYWYRQTLGQGPEFLTYFQNEAQLEKSRLLSDRFSAERPKGSFSTLEIQRTEQGDSAMYLCASSQGVGQPKNIQYFGAGTRLSVL.

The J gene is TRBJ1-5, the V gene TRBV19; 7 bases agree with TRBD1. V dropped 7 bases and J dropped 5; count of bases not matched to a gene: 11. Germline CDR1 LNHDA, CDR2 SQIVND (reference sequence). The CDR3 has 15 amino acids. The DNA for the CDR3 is TGTGCCAGTACCACAGGGGACGGGCGGTATCAGCCCCAGCATTTT. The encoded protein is CASTTGDGRYQPQHF.

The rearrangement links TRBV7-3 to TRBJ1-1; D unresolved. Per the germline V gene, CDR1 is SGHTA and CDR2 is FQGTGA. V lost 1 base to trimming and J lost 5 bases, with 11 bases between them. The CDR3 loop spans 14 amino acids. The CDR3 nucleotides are TGTGCCAGCAGCTTAATCGGGGTAGGGACTGAAGCTTTCTTT. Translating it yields CASSLIGVGTEAFF.

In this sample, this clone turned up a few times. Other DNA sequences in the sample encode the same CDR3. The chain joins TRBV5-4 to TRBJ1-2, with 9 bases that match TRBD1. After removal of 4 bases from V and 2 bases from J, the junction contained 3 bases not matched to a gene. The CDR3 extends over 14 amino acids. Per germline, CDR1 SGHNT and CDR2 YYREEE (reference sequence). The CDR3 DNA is TGTGCCAGCAGCCCGGGACAGGGCAACTATGGCTACACCTTC. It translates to CASSPGQGNYGYTF.

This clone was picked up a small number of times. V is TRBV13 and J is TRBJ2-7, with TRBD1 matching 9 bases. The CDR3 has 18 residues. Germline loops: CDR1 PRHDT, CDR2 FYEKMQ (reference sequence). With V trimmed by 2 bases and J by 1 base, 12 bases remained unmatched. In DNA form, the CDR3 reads TGTGCCAGCAGCTTAATCAAGGACAGGGGCCTTCCTTCCTACGAGCAGTACTTC. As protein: CASSLIKDRGLPSYEQYF.

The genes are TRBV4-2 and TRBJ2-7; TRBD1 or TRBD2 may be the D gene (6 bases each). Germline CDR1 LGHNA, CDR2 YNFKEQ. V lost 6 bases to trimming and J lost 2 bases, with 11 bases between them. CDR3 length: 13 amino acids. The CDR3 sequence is CASSRGGPYEQYF. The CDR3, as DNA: TGTGCCAGCAGTCGAGGGGGGCCCTACGAGCAGTACTTC.

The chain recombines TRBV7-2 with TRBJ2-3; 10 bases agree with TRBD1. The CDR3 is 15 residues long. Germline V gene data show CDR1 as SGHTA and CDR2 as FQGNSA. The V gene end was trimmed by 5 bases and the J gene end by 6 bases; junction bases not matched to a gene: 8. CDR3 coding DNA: TGTGCCAGCAGCGGCCCGGGACAGGGGCGGGATACGCAGTATTTT. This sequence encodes CASSGPGQGRDTQYF.

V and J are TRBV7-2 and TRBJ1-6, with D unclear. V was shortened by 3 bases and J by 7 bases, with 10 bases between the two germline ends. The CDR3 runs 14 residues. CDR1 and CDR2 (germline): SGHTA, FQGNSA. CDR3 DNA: TGTGCCAGCAGCTTCTTGCAGAAGAATTCACCCCTCCACTTT. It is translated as CASSFLQKNSPLHF.

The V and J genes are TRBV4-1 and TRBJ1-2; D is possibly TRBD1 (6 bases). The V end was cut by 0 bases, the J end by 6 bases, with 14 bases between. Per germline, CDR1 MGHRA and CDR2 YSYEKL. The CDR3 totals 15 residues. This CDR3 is CASSQEWQGPHGYTF. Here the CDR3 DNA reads TGCGCCAGCAGCCAAGAATGGCAGGGGCCCCATGGCTACACCTTC.

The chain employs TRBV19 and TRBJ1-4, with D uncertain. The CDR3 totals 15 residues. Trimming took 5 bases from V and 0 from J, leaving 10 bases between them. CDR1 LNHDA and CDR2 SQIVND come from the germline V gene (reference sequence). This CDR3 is CASSGSDATNEKLFF. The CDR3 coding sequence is TGTGCCAGTAGTGGTTCAGATGCAACTAATGAAAAACTGTTTTTT.

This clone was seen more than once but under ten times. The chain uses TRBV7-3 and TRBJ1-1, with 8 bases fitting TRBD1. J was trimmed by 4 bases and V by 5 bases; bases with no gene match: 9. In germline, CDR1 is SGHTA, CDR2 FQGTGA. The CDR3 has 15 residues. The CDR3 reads CASSPQQGVGTEAFF. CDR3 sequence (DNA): TGTGCCAGCAGCCCTCAACAGGGGGTGGGCACTGAAGCTTTCTTT.

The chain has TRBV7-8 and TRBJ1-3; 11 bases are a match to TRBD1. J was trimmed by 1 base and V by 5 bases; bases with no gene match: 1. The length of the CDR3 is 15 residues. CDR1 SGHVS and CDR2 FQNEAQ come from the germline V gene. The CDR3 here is CASSGDRGSGNTIYF. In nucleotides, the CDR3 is TGTGCCAGCAGCGGGGACAGGGGGTCTGGAAACACCATATATTTT.

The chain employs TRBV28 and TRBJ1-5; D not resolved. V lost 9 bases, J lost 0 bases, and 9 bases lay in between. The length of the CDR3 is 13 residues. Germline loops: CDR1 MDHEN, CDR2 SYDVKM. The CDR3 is CASLRYSNQPQHF. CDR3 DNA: TGTGCCAGTCTCAGGTATAGCAATCAGCCCCAGCATTTT. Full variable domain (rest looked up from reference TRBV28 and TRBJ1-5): DVKVTQSSRYLVKRTGEKVFLECVQDMDHENMFWYRQDPGLGLRLIYFSYDVKMKEKGDIPEGYSVSREKKERFSLILESASTNQTSMYLCASLRYSNQPQHFGDGTRLSIL.

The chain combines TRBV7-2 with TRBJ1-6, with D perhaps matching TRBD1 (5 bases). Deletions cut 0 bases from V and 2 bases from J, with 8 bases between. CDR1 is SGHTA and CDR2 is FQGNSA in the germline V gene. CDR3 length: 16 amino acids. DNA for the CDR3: TGTGCCAGCAGCTTAGCTTCGGGGCCCTATAATTCACCCCTCCACTTT. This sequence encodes CASSLASGPYNSPLHF.

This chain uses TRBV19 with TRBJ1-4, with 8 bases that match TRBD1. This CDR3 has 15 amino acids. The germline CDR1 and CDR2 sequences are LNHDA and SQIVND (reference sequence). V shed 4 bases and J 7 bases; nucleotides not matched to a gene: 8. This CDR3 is CASSTRQGAGEKLFF. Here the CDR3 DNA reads TGTGCCAGTAGTACCCGGCAGGGGGCGGGTGAAAAACTGTTTTTT. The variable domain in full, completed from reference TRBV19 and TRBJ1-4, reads DGGITQSPKYLFRKEGQNVTLSCEQNLNHDAMYWYRQDPGQGLRLIYYSQIVNDFQKGDIAEGYSVSREKKESFPLTVTSAQKNPTAFYLCASSTRQGAGEKLFFGSGTQLSVL.

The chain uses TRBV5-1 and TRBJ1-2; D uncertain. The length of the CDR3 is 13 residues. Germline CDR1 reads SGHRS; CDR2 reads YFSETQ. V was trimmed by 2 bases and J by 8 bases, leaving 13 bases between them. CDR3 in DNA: TGCGCCAGCAGCTTCTCCACGGTGGAGGGCTACACCTTC. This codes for CASSFSTVEGYTF.

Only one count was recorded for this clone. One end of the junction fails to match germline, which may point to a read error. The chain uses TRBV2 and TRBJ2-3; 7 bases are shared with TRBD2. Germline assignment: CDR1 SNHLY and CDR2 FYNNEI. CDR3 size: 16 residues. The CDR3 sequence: CASSYRGGGGTDTQYF. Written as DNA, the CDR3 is TGTGCCAGCAGTTACCGCGGCGGGGGAGGCACGGATACGCAGTATTTT.

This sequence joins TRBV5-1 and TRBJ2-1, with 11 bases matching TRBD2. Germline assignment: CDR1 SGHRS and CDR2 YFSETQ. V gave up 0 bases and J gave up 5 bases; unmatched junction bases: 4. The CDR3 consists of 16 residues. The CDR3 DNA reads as TGCGCCAGCAGCTTGGTGGGACTAGCGGCCAACAATGAGCAGTTCTTC. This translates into CASSLVGLAANNEQFF.

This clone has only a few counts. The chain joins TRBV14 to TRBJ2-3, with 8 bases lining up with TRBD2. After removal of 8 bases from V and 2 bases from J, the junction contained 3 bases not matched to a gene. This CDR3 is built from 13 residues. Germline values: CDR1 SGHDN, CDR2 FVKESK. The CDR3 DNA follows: TGTGCCAGCCGGCGGGGGGCCACAGATACGCAGTATTTT. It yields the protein CASRRGATDTQYF. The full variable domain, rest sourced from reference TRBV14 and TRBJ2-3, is EAGVTQFPSHSVIEKGQTVTLRCDPISGHDNLYWYRRVMGKEIKFLLHFVKESKQDESGMPNNRFLAERTGGTYSTLKVQPAELEDSGVYFCASRRGATDTQYFGPGTRLTVL.

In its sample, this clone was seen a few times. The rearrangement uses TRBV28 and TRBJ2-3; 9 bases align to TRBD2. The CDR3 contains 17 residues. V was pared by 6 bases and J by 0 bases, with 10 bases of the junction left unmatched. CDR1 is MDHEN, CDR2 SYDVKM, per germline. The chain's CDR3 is CASSPRLLAGSTDTQYF. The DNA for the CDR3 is TGTGCCAGCAGCCCTAGGTTGCTAGCGGGGAGCACAGATACGCAGTATTTT.

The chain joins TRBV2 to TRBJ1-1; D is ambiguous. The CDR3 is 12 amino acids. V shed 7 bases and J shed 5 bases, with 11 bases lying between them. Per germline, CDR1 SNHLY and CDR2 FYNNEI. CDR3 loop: CASTAWDTEAFF. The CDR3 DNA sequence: TGTGCCAGCACGGCTTGGGATACTGAAGCTTTCTTT.

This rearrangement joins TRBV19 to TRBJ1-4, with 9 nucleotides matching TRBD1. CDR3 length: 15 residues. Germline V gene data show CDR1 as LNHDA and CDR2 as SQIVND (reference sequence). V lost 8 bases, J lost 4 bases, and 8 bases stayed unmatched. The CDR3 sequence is CASSPGQGFNEKLFF. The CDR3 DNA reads TGTGCCAGTTCGCCGGGACAGGGTTTTAATGAAAAACTGTTTTTT.

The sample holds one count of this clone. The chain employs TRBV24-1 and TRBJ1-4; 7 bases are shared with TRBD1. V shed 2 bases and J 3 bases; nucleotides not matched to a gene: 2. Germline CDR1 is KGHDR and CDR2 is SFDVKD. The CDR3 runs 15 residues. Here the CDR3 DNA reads TGTGCCACCAGTGATTCCGGGACAGCTAATGAAAAACTGTTTTTT. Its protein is CATSDSGTANEKLFF.

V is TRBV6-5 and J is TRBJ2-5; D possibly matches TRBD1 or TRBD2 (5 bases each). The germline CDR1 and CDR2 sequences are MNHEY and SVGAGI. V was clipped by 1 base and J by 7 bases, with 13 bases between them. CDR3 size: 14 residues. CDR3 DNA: TGTGCCAGCAGTTACTTGTCAGGGAGCGGGACCCAGTACTTC. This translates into CASSYLSGSGTQYF.

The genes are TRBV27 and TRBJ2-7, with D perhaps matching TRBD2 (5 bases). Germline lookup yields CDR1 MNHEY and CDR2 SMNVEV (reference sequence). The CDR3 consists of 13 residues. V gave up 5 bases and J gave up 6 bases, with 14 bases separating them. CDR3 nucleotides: TGTGCCAGCAGTCCCATTGGGAGCTCCGAGCAGTACTTC. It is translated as CASSPIGSSEQYF.